This record looks at one T cell receptor beta chain sequence and its context. Its antigen is not known. Germline V gives CDR1 GTSNPN, CDR2 SVGIG (reference sequence). Germline trimming cut 0 bases from V and 7 bases from J; bases unmatched to any gene: 6. The CDR3 covers 14 residues. Random hexamers served to reverse transcribe roughly 0.5 to 1 ug RNA. Amplification of TCR beta CDR3 by immunoSEQ multiplex PCR spanned 54 Vbeta and 13 Jbeta. TCRdb itself ran the immunoSEQ multiplex PCR reads through MiXCR, one entry per CDR3 protein. The sample records about 60,000 distinct CDR3 sequences, approximately 94% being singletons. This sample was taken from a study of CD8 T cells in Susac syndrome. Regarding the study as a whole: The authors acknowledged that the study's TCR sequencing and HLA analysis involved relatively few individuals.

The study sequenced TCR beta in blood CD8+ and CD4+ T cells. In the multiple sclerosis control group, patients were treatment-naive and had stable or active relapsing-remitting disease. The sample was CD8+ T cells from PBMCs. The receptor comes from a human donor with multiple sclerosis. This rearrangement joins TRBV30 to TRBJ2-7; 10 bases fit TRBD1. The chain's CDR3 is CAWSVGTGVIEQYF. The CDR3 DNA reads TGTGCCTGGAGTGTAGGGACAGGGGTCATTGAGCAGTACTTC.